A selection of T cell receptor beta chains follows, all from one sample in a study of technical replicates of blood from a few donors. Repertoires were generated with immunoSEQ multiplex PCR, while TCRdb's copy carries only in-frame clones and drops some. The table records roughly 76,000 clones, under 95% of them present only once. Input material: T cells isolated from PBMCs. All receptors come from a human donor in good health. The CDR3 runs from the conserved cysteine through the conserved F or W. A D gene is named only where the DNA matches it firmly. Where a row states a size, it is once, few, many or the class of an expanded clone; other rows omit it.

V	D	size	J	DNA	CDR3
TRBV10-2	TRBD2	.	TRBJ2-5	TGCGCCAGCAGTGTGCCTAGCGGGCCGCAAGAGACCCAGTACTTC	CASSVPSGPQETQYF
TRBV29-1	TRBD2	.	TRBJ2-7	TGCAGCGTTGAAGTGGGGGGACGCGGGAGCCCTCAGACCTACGAGCAGTACTTC	CSVEVGGRGSPQTYEQYF
TRBV6-4	TRBD2	.	TRBJ2-2	TGTGCCAGCAGTCCTACGCCGGGCGGGAGATCTCCCGGGGAGCTGTTTTTT	CASSPTPGGRSPGELFF
TRBV9	TRBD1	.	TRBJ2-7	TGTGCCAGCAGCTCCGTTAACGTGGGGACAGATGAGCAGTACTTC	CASSSVNVGTDEQYF
TRBV5-4	TRBD2	.	TRBJ2-5	TGTGCCAGCAGCTTGAGCTCTAGCGGGAGCGAGACCCAGTACTTC	CASSLSSSGSETQYF
TRBV29-1	.	once	TRBJ1-2	TGCAGCGTCCTCAGGGGCGCCTATGGCTACACCTTC	CSVLRGAYGYTF
TRBV6-5	.	.	TRBJ1-5	TGTGCCAGCAGTTACTTTCGCGGGGATCAGCCCCAGCATTTT	CASSYFRGDQPQHF
TRBV18	TRBD1	.	TRBJ2-1	TGTGCCAGCTCACGCGGACAGGGGAGCTACAATGAGCAGTTCTTC	CASSRGQGSYNEQFF
TRBV15	TRBD1	.	TRBJ1-2	TGTGCCACCAGCAGAGATCGGGGGGACAGGGCTCGCTATAGAGATGGCTACACCTTC	CATSRDRGDRARYRDGYTF
TRBV28	TRBD1	.	TRBJ2-7	TGTGCCAGCACACAGGGGCGGATCTACGAGCAGTACTTC	CASTQGRIYEQYF
TRBV5-1	.	.	TRBJ2-5	TGCGCCAGCAGCTTGGCCAGCGGTAGGGACCAGTACTTC	CASSLASGRDQYF